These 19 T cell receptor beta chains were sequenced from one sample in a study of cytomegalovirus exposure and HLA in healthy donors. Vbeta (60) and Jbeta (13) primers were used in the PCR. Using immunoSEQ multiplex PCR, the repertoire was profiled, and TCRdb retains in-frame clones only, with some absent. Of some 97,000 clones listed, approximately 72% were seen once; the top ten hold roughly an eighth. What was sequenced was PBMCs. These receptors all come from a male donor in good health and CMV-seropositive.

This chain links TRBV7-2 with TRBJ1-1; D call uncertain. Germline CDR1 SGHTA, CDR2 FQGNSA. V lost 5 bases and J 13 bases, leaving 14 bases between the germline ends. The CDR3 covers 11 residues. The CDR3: CASSLLQFVFF. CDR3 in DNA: TGTGCCAGCAGCCTCTTACAGTTCGTTTTCTTT.

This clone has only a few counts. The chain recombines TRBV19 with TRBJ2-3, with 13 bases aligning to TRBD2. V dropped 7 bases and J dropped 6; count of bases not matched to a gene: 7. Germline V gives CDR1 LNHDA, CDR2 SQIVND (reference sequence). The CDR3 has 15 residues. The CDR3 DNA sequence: TGTGCCAGTACGACTAGCGGGGGGCCCCAGGATACGCAGTATTTT. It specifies CASTTSGGPQDTQYF.

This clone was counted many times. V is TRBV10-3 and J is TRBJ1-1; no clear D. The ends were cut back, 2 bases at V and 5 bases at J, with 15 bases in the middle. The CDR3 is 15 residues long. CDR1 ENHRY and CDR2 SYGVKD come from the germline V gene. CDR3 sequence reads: CAISESGSFRTEAFF. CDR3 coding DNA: TGTGCCATCAGTGAGAGTGGGTCGTTCAGGACTGAAGCTTTCTTT.

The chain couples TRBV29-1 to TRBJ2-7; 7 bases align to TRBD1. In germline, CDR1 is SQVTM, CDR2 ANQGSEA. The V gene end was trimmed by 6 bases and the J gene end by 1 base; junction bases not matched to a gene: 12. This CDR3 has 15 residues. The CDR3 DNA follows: TGCAGCGTCTTAAACAGGGGAGTAGGGTCCTACGAGCAGTACTTC. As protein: CSVLNRGVGSYEQYF.

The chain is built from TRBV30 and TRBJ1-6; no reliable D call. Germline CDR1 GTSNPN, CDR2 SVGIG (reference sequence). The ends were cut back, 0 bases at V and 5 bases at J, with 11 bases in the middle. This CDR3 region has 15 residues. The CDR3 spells CAWSVLGGDNSPLHF. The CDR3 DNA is TGTGCCTGGAGTGTACTTGGCGGGGATAATTCACCCCTCCACTTT. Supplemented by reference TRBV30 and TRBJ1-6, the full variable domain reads SQTIHQWPATLVQPVGSPLSLECTVEGTSNPNLYWYRQAAGRGLQLLFYSVGIGQISSEVPQNLSASRPQDRQFILSSKKLLLSDSGFYLCAWSVLGGDNSPLHFGNGTRLTVT.

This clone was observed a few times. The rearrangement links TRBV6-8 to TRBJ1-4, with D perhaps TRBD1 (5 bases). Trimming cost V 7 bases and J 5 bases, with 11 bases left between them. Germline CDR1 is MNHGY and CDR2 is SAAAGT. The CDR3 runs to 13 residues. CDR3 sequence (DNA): TGTGCCAGCACTGTGACAGAGAATGAAAAACTGTTTTTT. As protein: CASTVTENEKLFF.

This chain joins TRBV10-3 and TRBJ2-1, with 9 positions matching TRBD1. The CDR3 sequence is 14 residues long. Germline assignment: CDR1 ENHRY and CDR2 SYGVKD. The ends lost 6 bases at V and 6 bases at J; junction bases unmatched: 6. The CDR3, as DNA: TGTGCCATCAGGGACGACAGGGGGGTCAATGAGCAGTTCTTC. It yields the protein CAIRDDRGVNEQFF.

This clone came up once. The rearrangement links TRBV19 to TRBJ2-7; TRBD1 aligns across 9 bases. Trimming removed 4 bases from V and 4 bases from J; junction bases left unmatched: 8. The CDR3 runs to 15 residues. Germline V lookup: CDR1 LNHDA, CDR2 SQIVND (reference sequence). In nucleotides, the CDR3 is TGTGCCAGTAGTAAAAGGCCGGGACAGGGTTACGAGCAGTACTTC. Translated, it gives CASSKRPGQGYEQYF.

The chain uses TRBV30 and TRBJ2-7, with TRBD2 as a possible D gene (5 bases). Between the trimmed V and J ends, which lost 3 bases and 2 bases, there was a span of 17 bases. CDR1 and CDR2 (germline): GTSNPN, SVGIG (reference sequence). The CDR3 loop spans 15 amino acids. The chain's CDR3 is CAWSPGFGGTYEQYF. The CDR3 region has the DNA TGTGCCTGGAGCCCGGGGTTTGGCGGAACCTACGAGCAGTACTTC.

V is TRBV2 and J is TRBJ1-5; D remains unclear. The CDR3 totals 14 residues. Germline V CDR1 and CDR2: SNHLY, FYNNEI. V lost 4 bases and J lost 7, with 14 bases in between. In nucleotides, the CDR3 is TGTGCCAGCAGTGGTGGCCGGGAAGGACAGCCCCAGCATTTT. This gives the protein CASSGGREGQPQHF.

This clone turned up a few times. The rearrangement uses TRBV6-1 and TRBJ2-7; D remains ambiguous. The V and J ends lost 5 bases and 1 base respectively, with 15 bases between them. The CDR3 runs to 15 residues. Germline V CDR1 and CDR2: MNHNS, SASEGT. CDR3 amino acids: CASSISGLPSYEQYF. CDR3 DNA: TGTGCCAGCAGTATCTCCGGGTTACCATCCTACGAGCAGTACTTC.

The DNA for the CDR3 is TGCGCCAGCAGCTTGCCGGGATATGGCTACACCTTC. Amino acid sequence: CASSLPGYGYTF. This rearrangement joins TRBV5-1 to TRBJ1-2; D gene ambiguous. Germline-derived CDR1 and CDR2 are SGHRS and YFSETQ. There are 12 residues in the CDR3. V gave up 1 base and J gave up 5 bases, with 6 bases separating them. The variable domain in full, completed from reference TRBV5-1 and TRBJ1-2, reads KAGVTQTPRYLIKTRGQQVTLSCSPISGHRSVSWYQQTPGQGLQFLFEYFSETQRNKGNFPGRFSGRQFSNSRSEMNVSTLELGDSALYLCASSLPGYGYTFGSGTRLTVV.

For the CDR3, the DNA is TGTGCCAGCAGCTCCCGGACAGGGGGAAATACGCAGTATTTT. Its protein product is CASSSRTGGNTQYF. This chain connects TRBV7-2 to TRBJ2-3; 10 bases align to TRBD1. Germline CDR1 and CDR2: SGHTA and FQGNSA. The CDR3 is made up of 14 amino acids. Trimming took 4 bases from V and 7 from J; bases not matched to a gene: 5.

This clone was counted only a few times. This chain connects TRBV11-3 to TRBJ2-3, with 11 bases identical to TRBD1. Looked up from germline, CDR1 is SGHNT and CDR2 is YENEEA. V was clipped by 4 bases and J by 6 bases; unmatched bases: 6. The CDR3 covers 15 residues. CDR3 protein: CASSSGQGALDTQYF. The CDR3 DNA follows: TGTGCCAGCAGCTCTGGACAGGGGGCCTTGGATACGCAGTATTTT.

DNA of the CDR3: TGTGCCAGCAGCTTTGGGCTAGCGGAGAGCAATGAGCAGTTCTTC. This codes for CASSFGLAESNEQFF. The J gene is TRBJ2-1, the V gene TRBV5-4; TRBD2 matches at 7 bases. With V trimmed by 2 bases and J by 6 bases, 8 bases remained unmatched. The CDR3 is made up of 15 amino acids. Germline CDR1 SGHNT, CDR2 YYREEE (reference sequence).

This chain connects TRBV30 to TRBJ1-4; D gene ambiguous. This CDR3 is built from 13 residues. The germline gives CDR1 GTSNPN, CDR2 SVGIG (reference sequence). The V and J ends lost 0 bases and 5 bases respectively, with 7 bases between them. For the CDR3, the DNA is TGTGCCTGGAGTGTACGTAGAAATGAAAAACTGTTTTTT. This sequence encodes CAWSVRRNEKLFF.

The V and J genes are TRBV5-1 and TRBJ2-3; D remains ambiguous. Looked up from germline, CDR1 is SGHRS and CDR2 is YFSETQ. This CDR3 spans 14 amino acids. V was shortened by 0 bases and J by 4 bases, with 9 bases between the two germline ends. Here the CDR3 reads CASSLDSRSDTQYF. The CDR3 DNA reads TGCGCCAGCAGCTTGGACTCGCGCTCAGATACGCAGTATTTT.

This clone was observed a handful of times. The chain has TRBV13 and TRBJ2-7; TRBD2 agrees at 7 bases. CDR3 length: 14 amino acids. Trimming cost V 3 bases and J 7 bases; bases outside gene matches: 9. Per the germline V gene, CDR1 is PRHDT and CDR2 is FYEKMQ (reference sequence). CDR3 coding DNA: TGTGCCAGCAGCTTCTCTGGGAGGGGAGAAGAGCAGTACTTC. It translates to CASSFSGRGEEQYF.

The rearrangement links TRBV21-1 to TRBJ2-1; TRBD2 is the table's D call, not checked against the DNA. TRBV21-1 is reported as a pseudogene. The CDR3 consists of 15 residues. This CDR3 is CASSNAASSYNEQFF. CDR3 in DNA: TGTGCCAGCAGCAATGCAGCGAGCTCCTACAATGAGCAGTTCTTC.